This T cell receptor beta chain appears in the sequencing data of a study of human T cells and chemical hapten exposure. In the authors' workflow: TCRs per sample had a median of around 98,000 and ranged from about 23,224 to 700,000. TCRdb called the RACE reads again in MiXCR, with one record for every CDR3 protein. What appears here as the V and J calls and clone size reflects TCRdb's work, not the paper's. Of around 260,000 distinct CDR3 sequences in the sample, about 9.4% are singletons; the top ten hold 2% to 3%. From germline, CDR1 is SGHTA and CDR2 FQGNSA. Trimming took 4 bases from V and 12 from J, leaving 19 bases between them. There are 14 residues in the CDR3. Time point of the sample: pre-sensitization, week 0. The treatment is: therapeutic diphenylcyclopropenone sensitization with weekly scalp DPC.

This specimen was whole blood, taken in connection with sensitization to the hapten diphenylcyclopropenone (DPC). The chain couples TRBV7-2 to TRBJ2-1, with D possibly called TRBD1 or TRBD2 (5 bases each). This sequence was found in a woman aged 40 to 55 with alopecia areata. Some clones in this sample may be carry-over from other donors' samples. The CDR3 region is CASSSRDPHSGQFF. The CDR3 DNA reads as TGTGCCAGCAGCTCCCGGGACCCCCACAGTGGGCAGTTCTTC. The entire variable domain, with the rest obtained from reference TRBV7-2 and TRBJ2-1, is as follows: GAGVSQSPSNKVTEKGKDVELRCDPISGHTALYWYRQSLGQGLEFLIYFQGNSAPDKSGLPSDRFSAERTGGSVSTLTIQRTQQEDSAVYLCASSSRDPHSGQFFGPGTRLTVL.